The 29 T cell receptor beta chains presented below share a single source sample, sequenced in a study of T cells in localized non-small cell lung cancer (dated by TCRdb to about 2020). Libraries were built with the immunoSEQ multiplex PCR assay. TCRdb took over this immuneACCESS table, retaining in-frame rearrangements with V and J assigned. Such tables are incomplete; in checked studies, under half of the missing clones stem from an unresolved V gene, and the remainder is unexplained. In this sample the table shows more than 1,400 clones, roughly 26% of which occur a single time. The ten largest clonotypes hold roughly an eighth of the sample. Source: normal lung tissue next to the tumor, taken before any cancer treatment. All receptors derive from a woman aged 18-55 years with stage III lung adenocarcinoma.

This clone appeared a single time. This sequence joins TRBV29-1 and TRBJ1-1; 7 nucleotides agree with TRBD1. The CDR3 is 13 residues long. From germline, CDR1 is SQVTM and CDR2 ANQGSEA. Germline trimming cut 4 bases from V and 0 bases from J; bases unmatched to any gene: 2. CDR3 residues: CSVADRLNTEAFF. The CDR3 nucleotides are TGCAGCGTTGCGGACAGGCTGAACACTGAAGCTTTCTTT.

The genes are TRBV7-1 and TRBJ1-1; TRBD1 might be the D (5 bases). TRBV7-1 is an ORF, and what it does is uncertain. The CDR3 contains 13 residues. V was pared by 8 bases and J by 1 base, with 11 bases between. In nucleotides, the CDR3 is TGTGCCAGCGGCAGCCAGGGGAACACTGAAGCTTTCTTT. It encodes CASGSQGNTEAFF.

The chain links TRBV19 to TRBJ1-1, with 7 nucleotides matching TRBD1. Trimming at V came to 1 base and at J to 7 bases, leaving 6 bases not matched to a gene. Per the germline V gene, CDR1 is LNHDA and CDR2 is SQIVND (reference sequence). The CDR3 sequence is 14 residues long. CDR3 DNA sequence: TGTGCCAGTAGTATAGCACAGGGGTCAGGTGAAGCTTTCTTT. Translating it yields CASSIAQGSGEAFF.

This clone was found a few times. V usage is TRBV7-5 and J usage is TRBJ2-2; TRBD2 is taken as the D call from the table, unchecked against the DNA. TRBV7-5 corresponds to a pseudogene. This CDR3 spans 14 amino acids. CDR3 coding DNA: TGTGCCAGCAGCTCGGGAGATTCGGCCGGGGAGCTGTTTTTT. It yields the protein CASSSGDSAGELFF.

The chain couples TRBV18 to TRBJ1-2, with a tentative D call TRBD1 (5 bases). The germline V gene encodes CDR1 KGHSH and CDR2 LQKENI. V lost 2 bases to trimming and J lost 8 bases, with 12 bases between them. CDR3 size: 13 residues. CDR3 DNA: TGTGCCAGCTCACCAGAGGGGCTTAGAGGCTACACCTTC. It encodes CASSPEGLRGYTF.

In its sample, this clone was seen a few times. The rearrangement uses TRBV9 and TRBJ1-6; 10 nucleotides match TRBD1. V was pared by 4 bases and J by 7 bases, with 5 bases of the junction left unmatched. Germline V lookup: CDR1 SGDLS, CDR2 YYNGEE. The CDR3 is 15 amino acids. This CDR3 reads CASSPGDRGNSPLHF. CDR3 DNA sequence: TGTGCCAGCAGCCCCGGGGACAGGGGAAATTCACCCCTCCACTTT.

V usage is TRBV18 and J usage is TRBJ1-1; D might be TRBD1 (5 bases). The CDR3 has 15 amino acids. CDR1 is KGHSH and CDR2 is LQKENI in the germline V gene. The germline V and J ends were trimmed by 0 bases and 4 bases, with 12 bases remaining between them. CDR3 sequence (DNA): TGTGCCAGCTCACCACCGTCGGGACGGGGCACTGAAGCTTTCTTT. Amino acids: CASSPPSGRGTEAFF.

This clone has only a few counts. This rearrangement joins TRBV11-3 to TRBJ2-5; 7 bases map to TRBD1. The CDR3 is 15 amino acids. V gave up 3 bases and J gave up 5 bases; unmatched junction bases: 9. Germline loops: CDR1 SGHNT, CDR2 YENEEA. As DNA, the CDR3 is TGTGCCAGCAGCTTCGCGGACAGGAGAAAGGAGACCCAGTACTTC. It specifies CASSFADRRKETQYF.

In its sample, this clone was seen a few times. V gene TRBV9 combines with J gene TRBJ1-1; D gene ambiguous. The CDR3 runs to 16 residues. Germline V lookup: CDR1 SGDLS, CDR2 YYNGEE. The V gene lost 2 bases and the J gene lost 3 bases, with 17 bases spanning the gap. DNA of the CDR3: TGTGCCAGCAGCGTTGTGACTGTTCCTGGGCACACTGAAGCTTTCTTT. Its translation: CASSVVTVPGHTEAFF.

In this sample, this clone turned up a few times. V is TRBV9 and J is TRBJ1-2; D possibly corresponds to TRBD1 (6 bases). V was shortened by 5 bases and J by 6 bases, with 11 bases between the two germline ends. This CDR3 has 12 residues. From germline, CDR1 is SGDLS and CDR2 YYNGEE. The CDR3 DNA is TGTGCCAGCAGTTTACAGGGAAATGGCTACACCTTC. Translating it yields CASSLQGNGYTF.

The chain recombines TRBV19 with TRBJ2-7, with D unclear. The CDR3 is made up of 13 amino acids. The germline V gene has CDR1 LNHDA and CDR2 SQIVND (reference sequence). Trimming pared 1 base from V and 7 bases from J, leaving 11 bases between. The CDR3 sequence: CASSIGTHGEQYF. The CDR3 DNA reads as TGTGCCAGTAGTATAGGGACCCATGGGGAGCAGTACTTC.

This rearrangement joins TRBV7-6 to TRBJ2-2; 8 bases line up with TRBD1. The V segment lost 5 bases and the J segment 4 bases; nucleotides outside the gene matches: 9. Germline V gives CDR1 SGHVS, CDR2 FNYEAQ. The CDR3 loop spans 16 amino acids. The CDR3 sequence is CASSARQGRFTGELFF. CDR3 coding DNA: TGTGCCAGCAGCGCTCGACAGGGGCGTTTCACCGGGGAGCTGTTTTTT.

This clone rates as medium-sized. V usage is TRBV9 and J usage is TRBJ2-7, with D possibly being TRBD1 or TRBD2 (5 bases each). Germline V lookup: CDR1 SGDLS, CDR2 YYNGEE. The CDR3 consists of 12 residues. V was cut by 6 bases and J by 6 bases, with 13 bases left in between. Written as DNA, the CDR3 is TGTGCCAGCAACAAGGGGACCCCCGAGCAGTACTTC. Its protein is CASNKGTPEQYF.

This chain links TRBV19 with TRBJ1-6; 9 nucleotides match TRBD1. Germline loops: CDR1 LNHDA, CDR2 SQIVND (reference sequence). The CDR3 has 14 residues. J gave up 9 bases and V 3 bases, and 3 bases lay outside the gene matches. The CDR3: CASSIGQGISPLHF. DNA for the CDR3: TGTGCCAGTAGTATCGGACAGGGGATTTCACCCCTCCACTTT.

This clone has just a few counts. CDR3 nucleotides: TGTGCCAGCAGCCGGGGACAGATGAACACTGAAGCTTTCTTT. This sequence encodes CASSRGQMNTEAFF. The chain uses TRBV11-3 and TRBJ1-1; TRBD1 agrees at 7 bases. This CDR3 comprises 14 residues. V shed 5 bases, J shed 0 bases, and the junction held 3 bases outside the gene matches. CDR1 SGHNT and CDR2 YENEEA come from the germline V gene.

In its sample, this clone was seen a few times. The chain employs TRBV6-8 and TRBJ2-3; a possible D gene is TRBD1 (6 bases). Per the germline V gene, CDR1 is MNHGY and CDR2 is SAAAGT. This CDR3 is 20 amino acids long. V was trimmed by 5 bases and J by 0 bases, leaving 27 bases between them. The CDR3 loop is CASSEGRATGRLSSTDTQYF. Written as DNA, the CDR3 is TGTGCCAGCAGTGAGGGCAGGGCAACAGGGCGACTCTCTAGCACAGATACGCAGTATTTT.

This chain connects TRBV19 to TRBJ2-2, with D perhaps matching TRBD1 (5 bases). This CDR3 region has 16 residues. Between the trimmed V and J ends, which lost 2 bases and 0 bases, there was a span of 10 bases. CDR1 and CDR2 from the germline V gene are LNHDA and SQIVND (reference sequence). In DNA, the CDR3 is TGTGCCAGTAGTATACCGGCAGGGACGAACACCGGGGAGCTGTTTTTT. Its protein product is CASSIPAGTNTGELFF.

This clone was observed a few times. The chain links TRBV4-1 to TRBJ1-6, with unresolved D. Trimming removed 0 bases at V and 10 bases at J, with 13 bases between. The CDR3 is made up of 15 amino acids. Per the germline V gene, CDR1 is MGHRA and CDR2 is YSYEKL. CDR3 coding DNA: TGCGCCAGCAGCCAAGACTCCGACCTAGGGTCACCCCTCCACTTT. This translates into CASSQDSDLGSPLHF.

This clone is medium-sized within its sample. J is TRBJ1-2 and V is TRBV6-8; maybe TRBD1 (6 bases). CDR3 size: 14 residues. CDR1 and CDR2 from the germline V gene are MNHGY and SAAAGT. V was cut by 2 bases and J by 4 bases, with 11 bases left in between. This CDR3 reads CASSYGGTSYGYTF. The CDR3 DNA follows: TGTGCCAGCAGTTACGGCGGGACAAGCTATGGCTACACCTTC.

The table lists this clone with a few counts. The rearrangement joins TRBV6-8 to TRBJ2-7; D possibly corresponds to TRBD1 (6 bases). Germline loops: CDR1 MNHGY, CDR2 SAAAGT. This CDR3 contains 14 residues. V gave up 6 bases and J gave up 5 bases, with 17 bases separating them. The CDR3 is CASSKGDQFDEQYF. DNA for the CDR3: TGTGCCAGCAGCAAGGGGGACCAGTTCGACGAGCAGTACTTC.

The chain carries TRBV29-1 and TRBJ1-1, with a possible D match to TRBD1 (5 bases). Trimming pared 4 bases from V and 3 bases from J, leaving 12 bases between. CDR3 length: 13 amino acids. Germline V gene lookup returns CDR1 SQVTM and CDR2 ANQGSEA. The CDR3 region is CSVGAIGDTEAFF. CDR3 in DNA: TGCAGCGTTGGGGCCATAGGGGACACTGAAGCTTTCTTT. Full variable domain (remainder filled in from reference TRBV29-1 and TRBJ1-1): SAVISQKPSRDICQRGTSLTIQCQVDSQVTMMFWYRQQPGQSLTLIATANQGSEATYESGFVIDKFPISRPNLTFSTLTVSNMSPEDSSIYLCSVGAIGDTEAFFGQGTRLTVV.

By sample share, this clone is medium-sized. CDR3 in DNA: TGTGCCAGCAGTTCCGAGTACCGCTCCGGGGAAGCTTTCTTT. Translation: CASSSEYRSGEAFF. This chain connects TRBV6-8 to TRBJ1-1; D unclear. The CDR3 sequence is 14 residues long. Germline CDR1 reads MNHGY; CDR2 reads SAAAGT. V shed 4 bases and J shed 8 bases, with 17 bases lying between them.

This clone occurred a few times. This chain uses TRBV9 with TRBJ1-4; D is perhaps TRBD1 (5 bases). This CDR3 is built from 15 residues. V gave up 0 bases and J gave up 1 base, with 7 bases separating them. Per the germline V gene, CDR1 is SGDLS and CDR2 is YYNGEE. The CDR3, as DNA: TGTGCCAGCAGCGTAGGGGGCCGAACTAATGAAAAACTGTTTTTT. It is translated as CASSVGGRTNEKLFF.

This clone was recorded a few times. The V gene is TRBV18, the J gene TRBJ2-1; D is ambiguous. Trimming removed 3 bases at V and 1 base at J, with 4 bases between. This CDR3 has 13 residues. In germline, CDR1 is KGHSH, CDR2 LQKENI. Here the CDR3 reads CASSPRSYNEQFF. CDR3 sequence (DNA): TGTGCCAGCTCACCCAGGTCCTACAATGAGCAGTTCTTC.

The gene calls are TRBV29-1 and TRBJ1-1; no definite D call. Germline lookup yields CDR1 SQVTM and CDR2 ANQGSEA. V was shortened by 0 bases and J by 1 base, with 9 bases between the two germline ends. CDR3 size: 14 residues. As DNA, the CDR3 is TGCAGCGTTGAAGAGGGCTGGGAGAACACTGAAGCTTTCTTT. Translation: CSVEEGWENTEAFF.

This clone was seen a few times. The V call is TRBV9, the J call TRBJ2-2; 11 positions match TRBD2. The germline gives CDR1 SGDLS, CDR2 YYNGEE. The CDR3 is 16 residues long. Trimming cost V 2 bases and J 3 bases; bases outside gene matches: 3. The CDR3 loop reads CASSVSGGDHTGELFF. Here the CDR3 DNA reads TGTGCCAGCAGCGTTAGCGGGGGGGATCACACCGGGGAGCTGTTTTTT. The whole variable domain, remainder taken from reference TRBV9 and TRBJ2-2, is DSGVTQTPKHLITATGQRVTLRCSPRSGDLSVYWYQQSLDQGLQFLIQYYNGEERAKGNILERFSAQQFPDLHSELNLSSLELGDSALYFCASSVSGGDHTGELFFGEGSRLTVL.

This clone was observed a few times. The rearrangement joins TRBV11-3 to TRBJ2-7, with D hard to call. Looked up from germline, CDR1 is SGHNT and CDR2 is YENEEA. The CDR3 has 14 amino acids. V shed 0 bases and J shed 0 bases, with 6 bases lying between them. The CDR3 protein is CASSLDAGSYEQYF. CDR3 coding DNA: TGTGCCAGCAGCTTAGATGCTGGCTCCTACGAGCAGTACTTC.

By share of the sample, this clone is medium-sized. One junction end disagrees with the germline gene, perhaps due to a read error. CDR3 DNA: TGTGCCATCAGTGGGGGACAGGGAACTAATGAAAAACTGTTTTTT. Its translation is CAISGGQGTNEKLFF. The rearrangement joins TRBV6-8 to TRBJ1-4; TRBD1 matches at 9 bases. The CDR3 is 15 amino acids. Germline lookup yields CDR1 MNHGY and CDR2 SAAAGT.

This clone was seen a few times. Compared with germline, one end of the junction differs, possibly owing to a read error. J is TRBJ2-5 and V is TRBV11-3; D may be TRBD1 (5 bases). This CDR3 region has 14 residues. Germline CDR1 and CDR2: SGHNT and YENEEA. Here the CDR3 reads CASSLGHRQETQYF. The CDR3 DNA reads TGTGCCAGCAGTTTAGGACATCGCCAAGAGACCCAGTACTTC.